This TCR beta chain was recorded in a study of T-cell reconstitution after alpha-beta-depleted transplantation in children. Study-level points and caveats: Surviving recipient cells, namely T cells and thymic progenitors, were the source of high day-60 TCRbeta diversity in some patients. Reported findings indicate that, about two months after transplant, alpha-beta T cells came from several hundred expanded clones, which were derived from non-depleted graft cells. T-cell counts and diversity at one year following transplant were attributed mainly to newly produced T cells.

This clonotype was observed a handful of times. The antigen is unknown. CDR1 and CDR2 (germline): MGHRA, YSYEKL. This CDR3 comprises 17 residues. The V end lost 1 base, the J end lost 1 base, and 13 bases lay between the germline ends. Construction of the TCRbeta library involved unique molecular identifiers. TCRdb fed the PCR reads into MiXCR, producing one record per CDR3 protein. This sample yields some 260,000 distinct CDR3 sequences, of which 20% to 30% are seen a single time; about 5% belongs to the top ten. The TCR was taken from a female patient between 2 and 15 years old who had a stem cell transplant for congenital amegakaryocytic thrombocytopenia, so the T cells may come from the graft donor. The chain has TRBV4-1 and TRBJ2-2; either TRBD1 or TRBD2 may fit D (6 bases each). This specimen was PBMCs, mostly from graft donor cells, taken 360 days after TCRalphabeta/CD19-depleted stem cell transplant. CDR3 amino acids: CASSQVPGGQNTGELFF. The DNA for the CDR3 is TGCGCCAGCAGCCAAGTCCCCGGGGGACAGAACACCGGGGAGCTGTTTTTT.